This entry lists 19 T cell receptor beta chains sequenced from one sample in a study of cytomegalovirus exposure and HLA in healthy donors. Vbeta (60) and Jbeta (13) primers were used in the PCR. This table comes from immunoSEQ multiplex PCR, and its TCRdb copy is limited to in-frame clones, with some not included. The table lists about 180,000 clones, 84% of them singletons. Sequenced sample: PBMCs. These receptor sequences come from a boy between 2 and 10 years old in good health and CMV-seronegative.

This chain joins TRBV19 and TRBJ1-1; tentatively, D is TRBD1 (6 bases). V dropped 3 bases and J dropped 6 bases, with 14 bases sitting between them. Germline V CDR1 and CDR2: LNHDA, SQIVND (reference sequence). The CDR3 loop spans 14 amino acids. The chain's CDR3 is CASSMLQGSAEAFF. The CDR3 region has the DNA TGTGCCAGTAGTATGCTCCAGGGGAGTGCTGAAGCTTTCTTT.

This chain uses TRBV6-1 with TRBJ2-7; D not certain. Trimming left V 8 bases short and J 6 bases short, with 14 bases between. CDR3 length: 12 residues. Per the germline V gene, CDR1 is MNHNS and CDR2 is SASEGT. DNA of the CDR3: TGTGCCAGCGAGCTTTTTGGCGGCGAGCAGTACTTC. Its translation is CASELFGGEQYF.

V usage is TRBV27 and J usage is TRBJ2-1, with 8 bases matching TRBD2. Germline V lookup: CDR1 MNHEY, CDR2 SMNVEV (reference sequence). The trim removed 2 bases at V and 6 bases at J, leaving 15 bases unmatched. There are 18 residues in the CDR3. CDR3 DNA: TGTGCCAGCAGTTTAATCCCCCCTGCGGGAGGATACTCCAATGAGCAGTTCTTC. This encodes CASSLIPPAGGYSNEQFF.

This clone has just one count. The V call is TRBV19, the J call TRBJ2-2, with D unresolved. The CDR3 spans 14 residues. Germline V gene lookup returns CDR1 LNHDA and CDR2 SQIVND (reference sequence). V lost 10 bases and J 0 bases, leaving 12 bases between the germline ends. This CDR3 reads CATRPLPNTGELFF. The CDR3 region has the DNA TGTGCCACCCGCCCCCTACCGAACACCGGGGAGCTGTTTTTT.

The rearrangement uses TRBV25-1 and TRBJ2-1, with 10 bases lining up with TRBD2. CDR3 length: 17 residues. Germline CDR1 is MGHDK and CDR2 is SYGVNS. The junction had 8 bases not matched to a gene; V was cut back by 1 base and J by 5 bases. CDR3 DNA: TGTGCCAGCAGTGAATGGGGCAGCGGGAGGGAGGACAATGAGCAGTTCTTC. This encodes CASSEWGSGREDNEQFF. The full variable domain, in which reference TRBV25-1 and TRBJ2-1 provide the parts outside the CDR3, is EADIYQTPRYLVIGTGKKITLECSQTMGHDKMYWYQQDPGMELHLIHYSYGVNSTEKGDLSSESTVSRIRTEHFPLTLESARPSHTSQYLCASSEWGSGREDNEQFFGPGTRLTVL.

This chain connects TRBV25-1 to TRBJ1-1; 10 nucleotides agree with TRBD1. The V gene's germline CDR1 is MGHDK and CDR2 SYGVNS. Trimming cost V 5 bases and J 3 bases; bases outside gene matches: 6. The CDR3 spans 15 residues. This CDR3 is CASSPGQGIDTEAFF. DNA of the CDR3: TGTGCCAGCAGTCCGGGACAGGGGATTGACACTGAAGCTTTCTTT.

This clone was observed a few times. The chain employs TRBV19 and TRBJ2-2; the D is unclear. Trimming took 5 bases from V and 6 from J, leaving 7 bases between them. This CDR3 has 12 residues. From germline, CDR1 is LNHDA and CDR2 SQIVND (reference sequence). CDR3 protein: CASSPDSGELFF. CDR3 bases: TGTGCCAGTAGTCCAGATTCCGGGGAGCTGTTTTTT.

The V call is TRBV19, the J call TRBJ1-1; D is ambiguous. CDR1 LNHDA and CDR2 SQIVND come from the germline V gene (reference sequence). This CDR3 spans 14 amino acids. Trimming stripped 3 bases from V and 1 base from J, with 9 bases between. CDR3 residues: CASSMSRQNTEAFF. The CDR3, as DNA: TGTGCCAGTAGTATGAGTCGCCAGAACACTGAAGCTTTCTTT.

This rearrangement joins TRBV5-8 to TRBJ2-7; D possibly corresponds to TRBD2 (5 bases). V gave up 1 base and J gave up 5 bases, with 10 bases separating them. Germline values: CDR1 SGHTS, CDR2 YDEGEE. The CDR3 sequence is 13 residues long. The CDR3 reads CASSLRGSHEQYF. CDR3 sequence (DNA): TGTGCCAGCAGCTTGCGGGGTAGCCACGAGCAGTACTTC.

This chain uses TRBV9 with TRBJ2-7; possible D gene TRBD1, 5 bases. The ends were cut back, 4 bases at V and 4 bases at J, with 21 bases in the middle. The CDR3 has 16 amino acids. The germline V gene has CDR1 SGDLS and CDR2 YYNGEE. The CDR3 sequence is CASSTSDRSNFYEQYF. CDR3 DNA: TGTGCCAGCAGCACATCTGACAGATCCAATTTTTACGAGCAGTACTTC.

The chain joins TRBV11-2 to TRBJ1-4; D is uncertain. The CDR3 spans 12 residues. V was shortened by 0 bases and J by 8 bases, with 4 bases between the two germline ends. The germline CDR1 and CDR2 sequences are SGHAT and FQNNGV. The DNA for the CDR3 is TGTGCCAGCAGCTTAGACAGGGAAAAACTGTTTTTT. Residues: CASSLDREKLFF.

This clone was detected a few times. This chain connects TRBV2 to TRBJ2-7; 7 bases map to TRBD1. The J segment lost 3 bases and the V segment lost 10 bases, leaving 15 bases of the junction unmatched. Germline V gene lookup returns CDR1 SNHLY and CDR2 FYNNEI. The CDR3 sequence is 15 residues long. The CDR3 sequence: CATQYRGGRSYEQYF. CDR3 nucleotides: TGTGCCACGCAATACAGGGGTGGGCGAAGCTACGAGCAGTACTTC.

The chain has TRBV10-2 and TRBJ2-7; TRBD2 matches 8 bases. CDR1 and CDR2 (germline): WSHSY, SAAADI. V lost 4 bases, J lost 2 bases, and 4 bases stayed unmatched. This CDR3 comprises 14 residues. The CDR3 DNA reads TGCGCCAGCAGTGTGCTAGCGGGCACCTACGAGCAGTACTTC. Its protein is CASSVLAGTYEQYF.

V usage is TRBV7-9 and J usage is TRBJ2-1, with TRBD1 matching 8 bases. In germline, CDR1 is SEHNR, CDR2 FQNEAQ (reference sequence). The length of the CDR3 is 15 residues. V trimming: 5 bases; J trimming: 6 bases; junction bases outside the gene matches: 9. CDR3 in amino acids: CASSDPGGASNEQFF. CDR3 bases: TGTGCCAGCAGCGATCCAGGGGGCGCCAGCAATGAGCAGTTCTTC. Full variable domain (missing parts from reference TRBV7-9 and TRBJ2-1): DTGVSQNPRHKITKRGQNVTFRCDPISEHNRLYWYRQTLGQGPEFLTYFQNEAQLEKSRLLSDRFSAERPKGSFSTLEIQRTEQGDSAMYLCASSDPGGASNEQFFGPGTRLTVL.

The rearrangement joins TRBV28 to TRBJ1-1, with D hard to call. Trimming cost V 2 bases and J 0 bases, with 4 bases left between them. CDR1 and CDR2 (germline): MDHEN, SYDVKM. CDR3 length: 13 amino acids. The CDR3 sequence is CASSLAVNTEAFF. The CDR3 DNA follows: TGTGCCAGCAGTTTAGCGGTGAACACTGAAGCTTTCTTT.

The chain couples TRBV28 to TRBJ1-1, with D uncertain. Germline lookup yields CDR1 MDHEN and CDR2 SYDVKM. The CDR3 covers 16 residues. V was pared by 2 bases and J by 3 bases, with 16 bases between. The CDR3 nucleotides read TGTGCCAGCAGTTTAGGGAATTCGGTGCGGGACACTGAAGCTTTCTTT. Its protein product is CASSLGNSVRDTEAFF.

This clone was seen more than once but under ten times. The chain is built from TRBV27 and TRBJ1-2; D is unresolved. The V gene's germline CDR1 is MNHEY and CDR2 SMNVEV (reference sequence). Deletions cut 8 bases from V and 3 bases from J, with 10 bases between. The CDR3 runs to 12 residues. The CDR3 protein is CASRGPYYGYTF. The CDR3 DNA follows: TGTGCCAGCCGCGGGCCGTACTATGGCTACACCTTC.

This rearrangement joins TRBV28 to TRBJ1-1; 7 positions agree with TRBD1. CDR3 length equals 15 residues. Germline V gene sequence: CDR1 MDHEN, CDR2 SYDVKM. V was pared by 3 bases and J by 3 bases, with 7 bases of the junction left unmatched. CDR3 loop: CASSFSPGGDTEAFF. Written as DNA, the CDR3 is TGTGCCAGCAGTTTTTCTCCAGGGGGAGACACTGAAGCTTTCTTT. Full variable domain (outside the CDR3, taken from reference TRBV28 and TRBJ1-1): DVKVTQSSRYLVKRTGEKVFLECVQDMDHENMFWYRQDPGLGLRLIYFSYDVKMKEKGDIPEGYSVSREKKERFSLILESASTNQTSMYLCASSFSPGGDTEAFFGQGTRLTVV.

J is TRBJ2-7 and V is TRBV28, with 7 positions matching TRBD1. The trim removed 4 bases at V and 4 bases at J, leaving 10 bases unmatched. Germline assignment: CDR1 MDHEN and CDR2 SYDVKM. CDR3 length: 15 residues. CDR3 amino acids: CASSSRQGFSYEQYF. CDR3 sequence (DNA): TGTGCCAGCAGTTCCCGACAGGGTTTTTCGTACGAGCAGTACTTC.